The 8 T cell receptor beta chains below all came from one sample that was sequenced in a study of T cells expressing NK-cell markers. Reprocessing the 5' RACE reads, TCRdb reports a single entry for every CDR3 protein and omits DNA. The sample table sets out fewer than 400,000 distinct CDR3 sequences. The sample comprised blood T cells: a sorted CD56 or NKG2C T cell subset, CD4+ or CD8+ T cells, or bulk PBMC T cells (not recorded which). The receptors were sampled from a man aged 18 to 69 in good health.

The J gene is TRBJ2-2, the V gene TRBV12-5. CDR1 is LGHNT, CDR2 FRNRAP, per germline. The CDR3 extends over 11 amino acids. CDR3 in amino acids: CASGLRERLFF.

This chain uses TRBV6-1 with TRBJ1-5; the TCRdb D gene call, TRBD1, has no DNA to confirm it. There are 17 residues in the CDR3. In germline, CDR1 is MNHNS, CDR2 SASEGT. CDR3 sequence reads: CASSRNRDPLMNQPQHF.

The rearrangement links TRBV7-9 to TRBJ2-7; lacking DNA, the TRBD2 call made by TCRdb goes unchecked. This CDR3 contains 14 residues. Germline CDR1 reads SEHNR; CDR2 reads FQNEAQ (reference sequence). The CDR3 here is CASSSVLAGYEQYF.

The V and J genes are TRBV28 and TRBJ2-7. Per the germline V gene, CDR1 is MDHEN and CDR2 is SYDVKM. The CDR3 is 14 amino acids. The CDR3 region is CASSLIVQSYEQYF. Drawing the rest from reference TRBV28 and TRBJ2-7, the complete variable domain is DVKVTQSSRYLVKRTGEKVFLECVQDMDHENMFWYRQDPGLGLRLIYFSYDVKMKEKGDIPEGYSVSREKKERFSLILESASTNQTSMYLCASSLIVQSYEQYFGPGTRLTVT.

The chain employs TRBV29-1 and TRBJ2-3; TCRdb's assignment of TRBD1 cannot be checked, as there is no DNA. Germline CDR1 is SQVTM and CDR2 is ANQGSEA. The CDR3 extends over 14 amino acids. CDR3 protein: CSVEVGPKGGTQYF.

V is TRBV5-1 and J is TRBJ1-1; absent DNA, TCRdb's TRBD1 call cannot be checked. This CDR3 region has 12 residues. Per germline, CDR1 SGHRS and CDR2 YFSETQ. The CDR3 loop reads CASSLATGQAFF.

The rearrangement uses TRBV20-1 and TRBJ2-3; the D call from TCRdb, TRBD2, cannot be confirmed without DNA. CDR1 is DFQATT, CDR2 SNEGSKA, per germline (reference sequence). The CDR3 consists of 13 residues. The CDR3 protein is CSAQWGLVDTQYF.

The chain has TRBV29-1 and TRBJ2-3; TCRdb names TRBD2, which stays unverified in the absence of DNA. Germline CDR1 SQVTM, CDR2 ANQGSEA. This CDR3 spans 13 amino acids. The CDR3 here is CSAGGQNTDTQYF.